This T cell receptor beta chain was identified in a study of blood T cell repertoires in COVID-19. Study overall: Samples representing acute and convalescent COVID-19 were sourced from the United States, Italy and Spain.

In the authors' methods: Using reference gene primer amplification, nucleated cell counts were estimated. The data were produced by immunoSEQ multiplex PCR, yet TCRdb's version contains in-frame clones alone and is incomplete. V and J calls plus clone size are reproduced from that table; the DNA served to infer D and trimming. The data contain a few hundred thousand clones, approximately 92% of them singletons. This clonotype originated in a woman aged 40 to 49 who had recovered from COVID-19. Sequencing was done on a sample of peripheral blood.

The CDR3 nucleotides are TGTGCCAGCAGCTTAGCTCTCACCGGGACTGTCGTGGGCACAGATACGCAGTATTTT. It codes for CASSLALTGTVVGTDTQYF. The chain links TRBV7-2 to TRBJ2-3; D perhaps matches TRBD2 (6 bases). Per the germline V gene, CDR1 is SGHTA and CDR2 is FQGNSA. The CDR3 consists of 19 residues. V was shortened by 0 bases and J by 1 base, with 20 bases between the two germline ends.